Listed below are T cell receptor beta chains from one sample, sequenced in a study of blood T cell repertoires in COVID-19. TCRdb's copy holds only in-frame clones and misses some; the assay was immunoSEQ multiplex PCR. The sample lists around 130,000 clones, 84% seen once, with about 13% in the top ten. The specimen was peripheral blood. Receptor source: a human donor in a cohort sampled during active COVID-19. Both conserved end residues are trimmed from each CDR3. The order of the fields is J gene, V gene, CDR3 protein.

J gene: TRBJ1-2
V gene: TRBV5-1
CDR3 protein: ASSLGGERGYT

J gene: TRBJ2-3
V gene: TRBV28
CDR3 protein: ASSLRATPQY

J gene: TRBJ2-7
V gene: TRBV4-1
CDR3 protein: ASSQGQGTYEQY

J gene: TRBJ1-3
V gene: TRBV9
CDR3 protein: ASSPSGTGVNTIY

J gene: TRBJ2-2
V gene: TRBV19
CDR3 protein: ASSTRTGNTGELF

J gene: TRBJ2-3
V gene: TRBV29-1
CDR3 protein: SVGGRGGGTDTQY

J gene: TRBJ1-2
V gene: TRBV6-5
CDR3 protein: ASSPRGNYGYT

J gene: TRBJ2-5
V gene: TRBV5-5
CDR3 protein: ASSFSAGAQETQY

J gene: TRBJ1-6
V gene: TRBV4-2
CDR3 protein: ASSQVSGNSPLH

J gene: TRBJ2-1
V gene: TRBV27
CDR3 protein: ASSSTPPFEERGGREQF

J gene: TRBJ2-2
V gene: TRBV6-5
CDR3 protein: ASFRDYTGELF

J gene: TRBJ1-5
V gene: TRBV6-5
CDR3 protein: ASSPGGGQPQH

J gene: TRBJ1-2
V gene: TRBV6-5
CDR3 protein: ASTPQDRGYYGYT

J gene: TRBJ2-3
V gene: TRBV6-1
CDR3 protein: ASSEWASATDTQY

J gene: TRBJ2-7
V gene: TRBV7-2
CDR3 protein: ASSLAPGGGTYEQY

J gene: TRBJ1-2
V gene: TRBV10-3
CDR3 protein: AISGRDRVHGYT

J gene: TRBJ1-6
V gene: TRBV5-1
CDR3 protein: ASSLDGLSYNSPLH

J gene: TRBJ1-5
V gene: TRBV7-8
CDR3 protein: ASSVAGAGNQPQH

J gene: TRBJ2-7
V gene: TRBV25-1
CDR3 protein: ASISGSSYEQY

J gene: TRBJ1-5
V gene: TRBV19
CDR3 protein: ASSTTGALGNQPQH

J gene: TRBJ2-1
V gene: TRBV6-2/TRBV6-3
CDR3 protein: ASSYALGGGSLSSYNEQF

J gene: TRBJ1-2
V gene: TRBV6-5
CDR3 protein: ASRGVRKDNYGYT

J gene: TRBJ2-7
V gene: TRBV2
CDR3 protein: ASSESQLVAYEQY

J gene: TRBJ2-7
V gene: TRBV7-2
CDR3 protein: ASRSDRDSPYEQY

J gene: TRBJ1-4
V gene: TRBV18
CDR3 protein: ASSQSQNEKLF

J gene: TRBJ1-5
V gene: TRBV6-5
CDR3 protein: ASSDITQGNQPQH

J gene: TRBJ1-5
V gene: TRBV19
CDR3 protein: ASMRGNQPQH

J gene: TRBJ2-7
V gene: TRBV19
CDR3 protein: ASSGDRGFSYEQY

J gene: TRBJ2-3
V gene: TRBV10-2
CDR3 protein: ASSRTADTQY

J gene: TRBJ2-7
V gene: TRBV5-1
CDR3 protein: ASSSTGGEQY

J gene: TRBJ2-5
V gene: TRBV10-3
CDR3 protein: AIRRDRYPQETQY

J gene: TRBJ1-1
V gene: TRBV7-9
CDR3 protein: ASTQGTRTEAF

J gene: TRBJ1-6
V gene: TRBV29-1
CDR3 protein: SVQGSGNSPLH

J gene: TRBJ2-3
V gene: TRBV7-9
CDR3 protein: ASSSTIRGWTDTQY

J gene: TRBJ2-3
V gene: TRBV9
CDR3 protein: ASSVEDSFGTDTQY

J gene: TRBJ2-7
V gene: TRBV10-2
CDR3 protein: ASSPPSSYEQY

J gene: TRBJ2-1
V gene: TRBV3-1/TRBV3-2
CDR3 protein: ASSQGRLAGASGNEQF

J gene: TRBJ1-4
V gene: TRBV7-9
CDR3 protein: ASSLSGWQAGLF

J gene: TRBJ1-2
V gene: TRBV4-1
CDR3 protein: ASSQEGTTPNYGYT

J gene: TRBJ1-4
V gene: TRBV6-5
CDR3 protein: ASSDSDRGFEKLF

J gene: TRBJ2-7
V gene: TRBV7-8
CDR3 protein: ASSLEAGRGDFYEQY

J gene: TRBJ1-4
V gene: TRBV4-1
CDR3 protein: ASNREGNEKLF

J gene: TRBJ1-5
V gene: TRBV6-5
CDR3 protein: ASGTSHGGQPQH

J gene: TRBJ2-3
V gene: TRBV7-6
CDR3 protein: ASRPTSGGHNTQY

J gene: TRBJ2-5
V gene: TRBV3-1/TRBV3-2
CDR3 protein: ASSPDETSFPETQY

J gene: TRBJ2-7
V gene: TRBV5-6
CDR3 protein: ASSWTGGVTYEQY

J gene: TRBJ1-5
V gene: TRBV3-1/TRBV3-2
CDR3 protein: ASSQEPGRSNQPQH

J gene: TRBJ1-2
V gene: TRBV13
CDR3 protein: ASSFSGGYGYT

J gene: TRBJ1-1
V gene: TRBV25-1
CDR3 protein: ASSERMGHRMDTEAF

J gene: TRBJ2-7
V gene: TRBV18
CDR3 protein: ASSPGGEKAQY

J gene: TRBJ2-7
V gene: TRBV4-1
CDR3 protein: ASSQTGGFSYEQY

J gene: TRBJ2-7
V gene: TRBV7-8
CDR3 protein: ASSPRDEQY

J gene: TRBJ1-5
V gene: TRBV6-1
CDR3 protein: ASSEELWGERINQPQH

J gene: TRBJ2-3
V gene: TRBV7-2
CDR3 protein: ASSRQGVDTQY

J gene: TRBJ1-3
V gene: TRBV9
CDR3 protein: ASSVDEGFGNTIY

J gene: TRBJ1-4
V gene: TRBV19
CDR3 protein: ASSKGTGTATNEKLF

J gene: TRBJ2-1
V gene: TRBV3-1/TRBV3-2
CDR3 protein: ASSRSGGTYNEQF